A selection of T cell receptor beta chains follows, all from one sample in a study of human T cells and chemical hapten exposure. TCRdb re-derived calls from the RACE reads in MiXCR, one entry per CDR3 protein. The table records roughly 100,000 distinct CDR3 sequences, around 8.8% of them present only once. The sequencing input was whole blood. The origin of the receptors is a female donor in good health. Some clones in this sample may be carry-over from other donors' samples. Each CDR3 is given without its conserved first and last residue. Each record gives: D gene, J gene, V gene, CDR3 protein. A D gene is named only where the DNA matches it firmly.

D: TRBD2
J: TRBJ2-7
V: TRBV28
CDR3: ASSRGTSRRAYEQY

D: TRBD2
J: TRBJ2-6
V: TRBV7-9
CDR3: ASSKRGLAFSGANVLT

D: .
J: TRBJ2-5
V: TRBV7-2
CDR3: ASSLGPAQETQY

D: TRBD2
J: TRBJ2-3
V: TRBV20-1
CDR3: SARLWTSGRTDTQY

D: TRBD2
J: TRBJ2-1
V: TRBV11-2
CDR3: ASSPTSGRFNEQF

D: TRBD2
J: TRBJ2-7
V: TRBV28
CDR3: ASSSPTSGRAASYEQY

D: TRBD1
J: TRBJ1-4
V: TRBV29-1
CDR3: SVGTGRDEKLF

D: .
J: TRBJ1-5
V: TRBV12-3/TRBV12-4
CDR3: ASRVGAENQPQH

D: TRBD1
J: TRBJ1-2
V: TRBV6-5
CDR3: ASSWRQGAEGYT

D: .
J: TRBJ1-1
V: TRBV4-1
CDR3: ASSPDSKNTEAF

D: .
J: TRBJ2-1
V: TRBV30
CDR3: AWNRDSYNEQF

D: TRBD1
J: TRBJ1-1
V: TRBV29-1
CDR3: SSRQGLTEAF

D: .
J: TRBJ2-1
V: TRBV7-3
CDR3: ASSLIGNEQF

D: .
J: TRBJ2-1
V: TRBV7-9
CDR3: ASRPTGSSYNEQF

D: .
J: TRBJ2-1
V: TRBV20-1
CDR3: SAIRRESRNEQF

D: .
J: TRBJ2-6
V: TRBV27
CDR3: ASRAGTLTGANVLT

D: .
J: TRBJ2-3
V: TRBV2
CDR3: ASSEGPRDTQY

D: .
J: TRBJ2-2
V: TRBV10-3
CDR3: AISEGGLNTGELF

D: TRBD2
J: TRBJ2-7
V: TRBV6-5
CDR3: ASSYSAGGFYEQY

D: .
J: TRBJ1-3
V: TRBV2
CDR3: ASIPRGSGNTIY

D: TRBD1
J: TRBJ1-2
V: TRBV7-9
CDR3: ASTGDRGLNYGYT

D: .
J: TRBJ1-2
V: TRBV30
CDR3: AWWGVRGKQGYT

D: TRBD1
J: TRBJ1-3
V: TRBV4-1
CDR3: ASSHYTGVAGNTIY

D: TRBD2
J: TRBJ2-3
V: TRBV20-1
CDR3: SARSFAGGVMGTDTQY

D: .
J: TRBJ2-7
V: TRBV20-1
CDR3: SAILAYEQY

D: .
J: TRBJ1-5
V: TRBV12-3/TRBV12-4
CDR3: ASSLIGFQPQH

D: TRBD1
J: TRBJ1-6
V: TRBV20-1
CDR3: SAREPQGDNSPLH

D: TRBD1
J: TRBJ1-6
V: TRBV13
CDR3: ASRGGQGALSPLH

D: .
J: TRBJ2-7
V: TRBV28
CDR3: ASSYDNSYEHY

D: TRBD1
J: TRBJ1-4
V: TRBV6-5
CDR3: ASSPDRVDEKLF

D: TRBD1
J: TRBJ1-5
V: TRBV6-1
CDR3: ASRLLQGYSNQPQH

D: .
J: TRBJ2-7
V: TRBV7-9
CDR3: ASSLDRALSYEQY

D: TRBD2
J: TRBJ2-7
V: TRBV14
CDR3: ASSQVRLAGGSSYEQY

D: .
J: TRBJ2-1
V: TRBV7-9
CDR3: ASSLLLDENEQF

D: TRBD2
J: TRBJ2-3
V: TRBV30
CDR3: AGRGTNTQY

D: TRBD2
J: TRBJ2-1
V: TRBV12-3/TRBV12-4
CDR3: ASSSGLAGVDEQF

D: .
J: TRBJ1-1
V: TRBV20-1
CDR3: SARRQRPNEAF

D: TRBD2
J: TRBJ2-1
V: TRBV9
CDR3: ASSVVSREGLYNEQF

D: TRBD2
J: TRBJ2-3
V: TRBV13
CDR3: ASSSGLAGEFWPDTQY

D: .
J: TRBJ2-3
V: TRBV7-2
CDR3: ASSRGADTQY

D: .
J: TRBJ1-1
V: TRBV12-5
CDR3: ASGLVGSTEAF

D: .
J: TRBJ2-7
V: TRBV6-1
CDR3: ASRTKPTPYEQY

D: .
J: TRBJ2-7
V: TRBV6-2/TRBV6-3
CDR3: ASSSTGTSYEQY

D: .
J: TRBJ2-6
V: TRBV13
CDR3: ASSISSLRSSGANVLT

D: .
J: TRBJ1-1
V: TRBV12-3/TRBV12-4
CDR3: ASSRGPVNTEAF

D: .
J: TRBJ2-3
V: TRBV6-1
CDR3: ASSGGVGSTDTQY

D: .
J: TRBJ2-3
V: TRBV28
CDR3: ASSLRLNTQY

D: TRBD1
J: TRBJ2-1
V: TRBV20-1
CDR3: SAGGQGPYNEQF

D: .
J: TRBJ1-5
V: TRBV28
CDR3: ASSLRRVRNQPQH

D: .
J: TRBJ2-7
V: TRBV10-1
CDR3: ASSENVYEQY

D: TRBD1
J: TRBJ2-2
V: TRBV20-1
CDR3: SASDLHRGSGELF

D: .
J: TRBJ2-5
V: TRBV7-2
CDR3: ASSSGPRETQY

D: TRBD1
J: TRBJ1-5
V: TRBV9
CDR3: ASSAGTGVYSNQPQH

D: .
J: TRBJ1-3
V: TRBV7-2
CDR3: ASSLARGNTIY

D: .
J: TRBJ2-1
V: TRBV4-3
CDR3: ASSQSSHFYNEQF